One sample yielded the 30 T cell receptor beta chains listed below, sequenced in a study of T cell changes during pregnancy in multiple sclerosis. Using immunoSEQ multiplex PCR, the repertoire was profiled, and TCRdb retains in-frame clones only, with some absent. Of approximately 120,000 clones in the sample, about 95% were seen once. The input for sequencing was peripheral blood, taken after pregnancy. The receptors come from a female donor with multiple sclerosis, enrolled in a pregnancy study.

This chain joins TRBV28 and TRBJ1-4, with 7 bases fitting TRBD1. Trimming removed 3 bases from V and 8 bases from J; junction bases left unmatched: 6. The CDR3 runs 14 residues. Looked up from germline, CDR1 is MDHEN and CDR2 is SYDVKM. The CDR3 loop reads CASSFQTGREKLFF. The CDR3 nucleotides are TGTGCCAGCAGTTTCCAGACAGGGAGGGAAAAACTGTTTTTT.

This sequence joins TRBV9 and TRBJ2-7; 8 bases map to TRBD2. J gave up 5 bases and V 0 bases, and 4 bases lay outside the gene matches. This CDR3 contains 14 residues. Germline CDR1 reads SGDLS; CDR2 reads YYNGEE. CDR3 amino acids: CASSVDGTRDEQYF. DNA of the CDR3: TGTGCCAGCAGCGTAGACGGGACTAGAGACGAGCAGTACTTC. The variable domain in full, completed from reference TRBV9 and TRBJ2-7, reads DSGVTQTPKHLITATGQRVTLRCSPRSGDLSVYWYQQSLDQGLQFLIQYYNGEERAKGNILERFSAQQFPDLHSELNLSSLELGDSALYFCASSVDGTRDEQYFGPGTRLTVT.

This chain connects TRBV29-1 to TRBJ2-3; a possible D gene is TRBD1 (6 bases). Trimming removed 4 bases at V and 2 bases at J, with 7 bases between. CDR3 size: 12 residues. Looked up from germline, CDR1 is SQVTM and CDR2 is ANQGSEA. CDR3 amino acids: CSVGTVTDTQYF. The CDR3 bases are TGCAGCGTTGGGACAGTCACAGATACGCAGTATTTT.

The chain recombines TRBV9 with TRBJ2-2; 9 bases agree with TRBD2. The junction had 8 bases not matched to a gene; V was cut back by 0 bases and J by 5 bases. The CDR3 runs to 17 residues. Germline CDR1 is SGDLS and CDR2 is YYNGEE. The CDR3, as DNA: TGTGCCAGCAGCGTAGAAAGCGGGGGGTTTAAGACCGGGGAGCTGTTTTTT. This gives the protein CASSVESGGFKTGELFF.

This clone was seen only once. The V call is TRBV6-5, the J call TRBJ2-4, with D hard to call. Germline CDR1 reads MNHEY; CDR2 reads SVGAGI. This CDR3 contains 15 residues. V was trimmed by 6 bases and J by 0 bases, leaving 12 bases between them. In nucleotides, the CDR3 is TGTGCCAGCAGCGATACTGGGCTAGCCAAAAACATTCAGTACTTC. The encoded protein is CASSDTGLAKNIQYF.

V gene TRBV2 combines with J gene TRBJ2-6; possible D gene TRBD1, 5 bases. Germline V gives CDR1 SNHLY, CDR2 FYNNEI. Deletions cut 10 bases from V and 0 bases from J, with 10 bases between. The CDR3 length is 14 residues. The CDR3 nucleotides are TGTGCCACAACGACAGTCTCTGGGGCCAACGTCCTGACTTTC. Translated: CATTTVSGANVLTF.

The chain uses TRBV19 and TRBJ1-5, with a weak D call TRBD1 (6 bases). This CDR3 comprises 14 residues. Trimming took off 3 bases at V and 6 bases at J, with 12 bases between the two ends. The germline V gene encodes CDR1 LNHDA and CDR2 SQIVND (reference sequence). The DNA for the CDR3 is TGTGCCAGTAGTATTACAGGGTCCGGTCAGCCCCAGCATTTT. Its translation: CASSITGSGQPQHF.

The chain links TRBV5-1 to TRBJ2-5; TRBD1 aligns across 9 bases. V gave up 4 bases and J gave up 3 bases; unmatched junction bases: 4. The germline V gene has CDR1 SGHRS and CDR2 YFSETQ. The CDR3 is 14 amino acids. CDR3 coding DNA: TGCGCCAGCAGCCAGGACAGGGGTGAAGAGACCCAGTACTTC. Translation gives CASSQDRGEETQYF.

The genes are TRBV7-8 and TRBJ1-4, with 7 nucleotides matching TRBD1. The CDR3 extends over 20 amino acids. With 6 bases clipped from V and 0 bases from J, the junction kept 19 bases outside the gene matches. Germline lookup yields CDR1 SGHVS and CDR2 FQNEAQ. CDR3 protein: CASRSSPGTAFPATNEKLFF. In nucleotides, the CDR3 is TGTGCCAGCAGGTCCTCCCCAGGGACAGCCTTCCCCGCAACTAATGAAAAACTGTTTTTT.

This sequence joins TRBV2 and TRBJ2-5; TRBD2 might be the D (5 bases). The germline V gene encodes CDR1 SNHLY and CDR2 FYNNEI. Trimming removed 10 bases from V and 2 bases from J, with 14 bases in between. The CDR3 covers 13 residues. CDR3 loop: CATSSSRQETQYF. The CDR3 bases are TGTGCCACCTCATCTAGCAGGCAAGAGACCCAGTACTTC.

V and J are TRBV5-1 and TRBJ2-7; D possibly corresponds to TRBD2 (6 bases). Germline-derived CDR1 and CDR2 are SGHRS and YFSETQ. Trimming cost V 2 bases and J 1 base, with 10 bases left between them. The length of the CDR3 is 14 residues. CDR3 residues: CASSLSRGSYEQYF. The CDR3 nucleotides read TGCGCCAGCAGCTTATCGCGGGGTTCCTACGAGCAGTACTTC.

For the CDR3, the DNA is TGTGCCAGTAATTGGGGGGGTGGGGCGGCGAACACTGAAGCTTTCTTT. Protein sequence: CASNWGGGAANTEAFF. The chain uses TRBV19 and TRBJ1-1; D might be TRBD1 (5 bases). Germline CDR1 and CDR2: LNHDA and SQIVND (reference sequence). This CDR3 spans 16 amino acids. V shed 7 bases and J shed 1 base, with 19 bases lying between them.

The rearrangement joins TRBV7-6 to TRBJ2-3, with TRBD2 matching over 8 bases. CDR3 size: 14 residues. With V trimmed by 5 bases and J by 5 bases, 6 bases remained unmatched. Germline CDR1 and CDR2: SGHVS and FNYEAQ. This chain's CDR3 is CASSPGTRLDTQYF. The DNA for the CDR3 is TGTGCCAGCAGCCCAGGGACTAGGTTAGATACGCAGTATTTT.

The chain links TRBV28 to TRBJ2-1, with 9 nucleotides matching TRBD2. Germline V gene data show CDR1 as MDHEN and CDR2 as SYDVKM. This CDR3 has 16 amino acids. Trimming removed 5 bases from V and 7 bases from J; junction bases left unmatched: 12. This CDR3 is CASSGLGSGRRNEQFF. The CDR3 DNA follows: TGTGCCAGCAGTGGCCTAGGGAGCGGGAGGCGAAATGAGCAGTTCTTC.

On this clone: One junction end does not reproduce the germline sequence, and a read error may be involved. J is TRBJ2-6 and V is TRBV7-2; D is perhaps TRBD2 (5 bases). CDR3 size: 15 residues. Germline CDR1 SGHTA, CDR2 FQGNSA. For the CDR3, the DNA is TGCGCCAGCAGCTTGGAGGCAGCTGGGGCCAACGTCCTGACTTTC. This codes for CASSLEAAGANVLTF.

The chain employs TRBV5-6 and TRBJ1-5; weak D call: TRBD1 (6 bases). V gave up 3 bases and J gave up 6 bases, with 10 bases separating them. Germline V lookup: CDR1 SGHDT, CDR2 YYEEEE. There are 13 residues in the CDR3. CDR3 sequence reads: CASSWTEVQPQHF. CDR3 bases: TGTGCCAGCAGCTGGACAGAGGTTCAGCCCCAGCATTTT.

This chain uses TRBV11-3 with TRBJ2-3; D perhaps matches TRBD2 (5 bases). This CDR3 has 11 amino acids. Germline values: CDR1 SGHNT, CDR2 YENEEA. The V end was cut by 5 bases, the J end by 8 bases, with 8 bases between. This CDR3 reads CASSPEGTQYF. The CDR3 coding sequence is TGTGCCAGCAGCCCAGAGGGTACGCAGTATTTT.

This sequence joins TRBV10-3 and TRBJ2-5; D not resolved. CDR1 is ENHRY and CDR2 is SYGVKD in the germline V gene. The CDR3 is made up of 15 amino acids. The ends were cut back, 0 bases at V and 7 bases at J, with 15 bases in the middle. CDR3 DNA: TGTGCCATCAGTGAGTCGAACTCCAAACCATGGACCCAGTACTTC. As protein: CAISESNSKPWTQYF.

This clone appeared a single time. The CDR3 DNA sequence: TGTGCCAGCTCAGCCGGGACAGGGCTCTACGAGCAGTACTTC. Residues: CASSAGTGLYEQYF. The rearrangement links TRBV18 to TRBJ2-7; 9 nucleotides align to TRBD1. The CDR3 runs 14 residues. V shed 5 bases, J shed 3 bases, and the junction held 5 bases outside the gene matches. Germline V gives CDR1 KGHSH, CDR2 LQKENI.

The chain combines TRBV27 with TRBJ2-1; TRBD1 matches at 9 bases. The trim removed 5 bases at V and 10 bases at J, leaving 6 bases unmatched. The germline V gene has CDR1 MNHEY and CDR2 SMNVEV (reference sequence). The CDR3 totals 13 residues. CDR3 coding DNA: TGTGCCAGCAGTCCAGGGACAGGGTCAGAGCAGTTCTTC. This codes for CASSPGTGSEQFF.

The chain uses TRBV19 and TRBJ1-2; D is ambiguous. Trimming shortened V by 8 bases and J by 5 bases, and 12 bases separated the two germline ends. The CDR3 contains 12 residues. Germline-derived CDR1 and CDR2 are LNHDA and SQIVND (reference sequence). The CDR3 DNA reads as TGTGCCAGTCGCGTCCCGGGATATGGCTACACCTTC. This encodes CASRVPGYGYTF.

V and J are TRBV5-4 and TRBJ2-3, with D hard to call. Germline V gene data show CDR1 as SGHNT and CDR2 as YYREEE (reference sequence). The CDR3 has 15 residues. With 0 bases removed from V and 0 bases from J, the gap between germline ends came to 8 bases. CDR3 loop: CASSLGSTSTDTQYF. In DNA, the CDR3 is TGTGCCAGCAGCTTGGGGAGCACTAGCACAGATACGCAGTATTTT.

The DNA for the CDR3 is TGCGCCAGCAGCCGGATCCAACTCGGGACTTCCAACACCTACGAGCAGTACTTC. Translating gives CASSRIQLGTSNTYEQYF. J is TRBJ2-7 and V is TRBV5-1, with a weak D call TRBD2 (6 bases). This CDR3 has 18 amino acids. V was trimmed by 4 bases and J by 2 bases, leaving 25 bases between them. The V gene's germline CDR1 is SGHRS and CDR2 YFSETQ.

This clone was counted once. This rearrangement joins TRBV18 to TRBJ2-3; TRBD1 agrees at 7 bases. Losses at the gene ends were 1 base for V and 1 base for J; bases not matched to a gene: 2. The CDR3 consists of 15 residues. CDR1 is KGHSH, CDR2 LQKENI, per germline. The CDR3 protein is CASSPRQGGTDTQYF. The CDR3 DNA is TGTGCCAGCTCACCACGACAGGGTGGCACAGATACGCAGTATTTT.

The chain carries TRBV7-9 and TRBJ2-1, with D uncertain. The CDR3 is 14 amino acids. Germline-derived CDR1 and CDR2 are SEHNR and FQNEAQ (reference sequence). V was cut by 2 bases and J by 9 bases, with 14 bases left in between. Written as DNA, the CDR3 is TGTGCCAGCAGCTTAAGCCAACTGCCCGGTGAGCAGTTCTTC. Translating it yields CASSLSQLPGEQFF.

This clone was recorded a few times. This chain uses TRBV10-3 with TRBJ1-1; D not certain. Per the germline V gene, CDR1 is ENHRY and CDR2 is SYGVKD. Trimming took 5 bases from V and 1 from J, leaving 8 bases between them. This CDR3 has 13 amino acids. CDR3 amino acids: CAISRGTNTEAFF. The CDR3 bases are TGTGCCATCAGTCGGGGTACGAACACTGAAGCTTTCTTT.

This clone was seen a single time. V is TRBV27 and J is TRBJ2-7; TRBD1 matches at 8 bases. Germline V gene sequence: CDR1 MNHEY, CDR2 SMNVEV (reference sequence). V lost 5 bases and J lost 7; bases outside the gene matches: 13. The CDR3 has 15 amino acids. CDR3 coding DNA: TGTGCCAGCAGTCCCGCGCGGCAGGGGGCTTGGGAGCAGTACTTC. It yields the protein CASSPARQGAWEQYF.

The chain has TRBV27 and TRBJ1-2; D is perhaps TRBD1 (6 bases). There are 18 residues in the CDR3. The germline V gene has CDR1 MNHEY and CDR2 SMNVEV (reference sequence). V gave up 4 bases and J gave up 0 bases, with 21 bases separating them. CDR3 in DNA: TGTGCCAGCAGTTCTTTAACAGGGAATCGGCTAGCTAACTATGGCTACACCTTC. Its translation is CASSSLTGNRLANYGYTF.

CDR3 bases: TGTGCCAGCACCCAATTTTCTGGCGGGAGTAGAAATGAGCAGTTCTTC. It yields the protein CASTQFSGGSRNEQFF. This chain links TRBV2 with TRBJ2-1, with TRBD2 matching 7 bases. The CDR3 length is 16 residues. V trimming: 7 bases; J trimming: 7 bases; junction bases outside the gene matches: 16. Germline V lookup: CDR1 SNHLY, CDR2 FYNNEI.

V is TRBV10-3 and J is TRBJ2-1, with 15 bases matching TRBD2. Germline CDR1 reads ENHRY; CDR2 reads SYGVKD. Losses at the gene ends were 2 bases for V and 3 bases for J; bases not matched to a gene: 11. The CDR3 loop spans 20 amino acids. CDR3 sequence: CAISEGLAGGRGGYYNEQFF. In DNA, the CDR3 is TGTGCCATCAGTGAGGGACTAGCGGGAGGGCGCGGGGGCTACTACAATGAGCAGTTCTTC.